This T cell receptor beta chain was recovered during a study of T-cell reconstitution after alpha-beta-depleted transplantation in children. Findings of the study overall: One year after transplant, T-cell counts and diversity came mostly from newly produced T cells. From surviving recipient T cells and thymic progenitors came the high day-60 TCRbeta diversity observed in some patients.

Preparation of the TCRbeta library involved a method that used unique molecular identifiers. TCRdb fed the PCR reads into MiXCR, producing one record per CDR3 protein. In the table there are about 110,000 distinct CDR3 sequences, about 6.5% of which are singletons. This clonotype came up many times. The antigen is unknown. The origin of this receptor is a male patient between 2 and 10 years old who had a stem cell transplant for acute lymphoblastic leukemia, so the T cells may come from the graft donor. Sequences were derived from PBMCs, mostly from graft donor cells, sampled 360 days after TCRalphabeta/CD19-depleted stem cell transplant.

The CDR3 loop reads CSDRSLTGELFF. The CDR3 region has the DNA TGCAGCGATCGATCCCTTACCGGGGAGCTGTTTTTT. The J gene is TRBJ2-2, the V gene TRBV29-1; D is uncertain. Germline V gene lookup returns CDR1 SQVTM and CDR2 ANQGSEA. The CDR3 loop spans 12 amino acids. With 7 bases removed from V and 5 bases from J, the gap between germline ends came to 11 bases.